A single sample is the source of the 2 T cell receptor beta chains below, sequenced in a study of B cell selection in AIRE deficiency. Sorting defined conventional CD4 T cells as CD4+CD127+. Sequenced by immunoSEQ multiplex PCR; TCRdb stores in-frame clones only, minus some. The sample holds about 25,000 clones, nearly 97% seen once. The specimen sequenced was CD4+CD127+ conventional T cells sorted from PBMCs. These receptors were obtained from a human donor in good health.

CDR3 protein: CASSQLGLRNQPQHF. DNA of the CDR3: TGCGCCAGCAGCCAACTAGGACTTCGCAATCAGCCCCAGCATTTT. This chain links TRBV4-1 with TRBJ1-5; D not certain. Germline V gene sequence: CDR1 MGHRA, CDR2 YSYEKL. The V and J ends lost 2 bases and 2 bases respectively, with 10 bases between them. The CDR3 extends over 15 amino acids.

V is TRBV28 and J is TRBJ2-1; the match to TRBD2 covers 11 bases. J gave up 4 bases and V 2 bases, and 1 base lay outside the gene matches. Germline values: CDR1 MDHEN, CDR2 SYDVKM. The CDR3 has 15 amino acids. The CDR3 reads CASSLTSGGYNEQFF. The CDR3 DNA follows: TGTGCCAGCAGTTTAACTAGCGGGGGTTACAATGAGCAGTTCTTC. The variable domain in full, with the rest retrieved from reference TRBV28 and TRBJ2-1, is DVKVTQSSRYLVKRTGEKVFLECVQDMDHENMFWYRQDPGLGLRLIYFSYDVKMKEKGDIPEGYSVSREKKERFSLILESASTNQTSMYLCASSLTSGGYNEQFFGPGTRLTVL.